What follows are 7 T cell receptor beta chains derived from one specimen sequenced in a study of blood T cell repertoires in COVID-19. Repertoires were generated with immunoSEQ multiplex PCR, while TCRdb's copy carries only in-frame clones and drops some. This table has 200,000 to 250,000 clones, approximately 80% appearing once. Sequencing used peripheral blood. The receptors derive from a woman of 80 years or more with acute or convalescent COVID-19.

The V call is TRBV5-1, the J call TRBJ1-6; D might be TRBD1 (5 bases). This CDR3 spans 17 amino acids. Per germline, CDR1 SGHRS and CDR2 YFSETQ. V lost 0 bases and J lost 1, with 11 bases in between. The chain's CDR3 is CASSLAVGASYNSPLHF. Written as DNA, the CDR3 is TGCGCCAGCAGCTTGGCCGTAGGGGCGTCCTATAATTCACCCCTCCACTTT.

The rearrangement uses TRBV5-1 and TRBJ2-1; 9 bases line up with TRBD2. CDR1 is SGHRS, CDR2 YFSETQ, per germline. This CDR3 contains 19 residues. Trimming removed 7 bases from V and 0 bases from J; junction bases left unmatched: 17. The CDR3 DNA sequence: TGCGCCAGCGTTAGTGCGGGGGGGCCTATTCTTAGCTCCTACAATGAGCAGTTCTTC. It translates to CASVSAGGPILSSYNEQFF.

V usage is TRBV7-9 and J usage is TRBJ1-2, with 8 bases identical to TRBD1. The germline gives CDR1 SEHNR, CDR2 FQNEAQ (reference sequence). Germline trimming cut 1 base from V and 0 bases from J; bases unmatched to any gene: 1. The CDR3 totals 15 residues. The chain's CDR3 is CASSLEQGANYGYTF. CDR3 DNA sequence: TGTGCCAGCAGCTTAGAACAGGGGGCTAACTATGGCTACACCTTC.

The chain employs TRBV7-9 and TRBJ2-7, with 8 bases fitting TRBD1. Germline V lookup: CDR1 SEHNR, CDR2 FQNEAQ (reference sequence). V trimming: 5 bases; J trimming: 2 bases; junction bases outside the gene matches: 5. The CDR3 totals 14 residues. The CDR3 region has the DNA TGTGCCAGCAGCACCGGACAGGGAACCTACGAGCAGTACTTC. It encodes CASSTGQGTYEQYF.

The V and J genes are TRBV12-3 or TRBV12-4 and TRBJ2-5; D perhaps matches TRBD1 (5 bases). CDR3 size: 13 residues. Trimming cost V 7 bases and J 1 base, with 10 bases left between them. CDR3 nucleotides: TGTGCCAGCAAAACCAGGGTCCAAGAGACCCAGTACTTC. Its protein product is CASKTRVQETQYF.

The chain carries TRBV20-1 and TRBJ2-7; D may be TRBD1 (6 bases). Per germline, CDR1 DFQATT and CDR2 SNEGSKA (reference sequence). There are 16 residues in the CDR3. Trimming took 3 bases from V and 0 from J, leaving 18 bases between them. CDR3 in amino acids: CSASHSRTVSSYEQYF. CDR3 nucleotides: TGCAGTGCTAGTCACTCCCGGACAGTGAGCTCCTACGAGCAGTACTTC.

V gene TRBV5-1 combines with J gene TRBJ1-5, with D tentatively TRBD1 (5 bases). This CDR3 is built from 15 residues. Deletions cut 4 bases from V and 4 bases from J, with 15 bases between. The germline V gene has CDR1 SGHRS and CDR2 YFSETQ. CDR3 sequence reads: CASSLDGGGNQPQHF. CDR3 sequence (DNA): TGCGCCAGCAGCCTCGACGGGGGAGGGAATCAGCCCCAGCATTTT. Complete variable domain (other parts from reference TRBV5-1 and TRBJ1-5): KAGVTQTPRYLIKTRGQQVTLSCSPISGHRSVSWYQQTPGQGLQFLFEYFSETQRNKGNFPGRFSGRQFSNSRSEMNVSTLELGDSALYLCASSLDGGGNQPQHFGDGTRLSIL.